The 6 T cell receptor beta chains below were found in one sample sequenced in a study of Ad26.COV2.S vaccination and SARS-CoV-2 variants. Measured with immunoSEQ multiplex PCR; TCRdb has only the in-frame clones, and not every one. The table records about 350,000 clones, about 88% of them present only once. Treatment meaning: some 20 received Ad26.COV2.S at low or high dose, single or two shots; 5 received placebo; per-sample allocation not given. Vaccine and placebo recipients were sampled on day 63 after the first injection. Sequenced material: peripheral blood, taken in a trial of Ad26.COV2.S vaccine versus placebo. Receptor source: a person aged 18 to 59 who received the Ad26.COV2.S COVID-19 vaccine or a placebo.

This chain joins TRBV7-8 and TRBJ2-1; D perhaps matches TRBD1 (6 bases). The germline V gene encodes CDR1 SGHVS and CDR2 FQNEAQ. This CDR3 is built from 16 residues. Trimming left V 4 bases short and J 0 bases short, with 13 bases between. The CDR3 coding sequence is TGTGCCAGCAGCTCATACAGGGCTAGCTCCTACAATGAGCAGTTCTTC. This gives the protein CASSSYRASSYNEQFF. The entire variable domain, with the rest obtained from reference TRBV7-8 and TRBJ2-1, is as follows: GAGVSQSPRYKVAKRGQDVALRCDPISGHVSLFWYQQALGQGPEFLTYFQNEAQLDKSGLPSDRFFAERPEGSVSTLKIQRTQQEDSAVYLCASSSYRASSYNEQFFGPGTRLTVL.

This chain joins TRBV29-1 and TRBJ2-2; D gene ambiguous. Trimming shortened V by 2 bases and J by 6 bases, and 4 bases separated the two germline ends. The CDR3 runs to 11 residues. CDR1 is SQVTM and CDR2 is ANQGSEA in the germline V gene. DNA of the CDR3: TGCAGCGTTGAAAATGCCGGGGAGCTGTTTTTT. Its protein is CSVENAGELFF.

V gene TRBV6-5 combines with J gene TRBJ1-3, with D possibly matching TRBD1 (6 bases). This CDR3 has 14 amino acids. Germline-derived CDR1 and CDR2 are MNHEY and SVGAGI. V shed 7 bases and J shed 2 bases, with 12 bases lying between them. CDR3: CASTWGGAGNTIYF. In DNA form, the CDR3 reads TGTGCCAGCACCTGGGGGGGCGCTGGAAACACCATATATTTT.

The rearrangement joins TRBV2 to TRBJ1-5; tentatively, D is TRBD1 (5 bases). The CDR3 covers 15 residues. V shed 2 bases and J shed 7 bases, with 15 bases lying between them. Looked up from germline, CDR1 is SNHLY and CDR2 is FYNNEI. The CDR3 loop reads CASSESEGYGQPQHF. CDR3 nucleotide sequence: TGTGCCAGCAGTGAATCGGAGGGGTACGGGCAGCCCCAGCATTTT.

V gene TRBV10-3 combines with J gene TRBJ2-1, with 8 nucleotides matching TRBD2. The V gene end was trimmed by 4 bases and the J gene end by 12 bases; junction bases not matched to a gene: 5. The V gene's germline CDR1 is ENHRY and CDR2 SYGVKD. This CDR3 spans 12 amino acids. CDR3 DNA: TGTGCCATCAGTGCCAAGCGGGAGAGGCAGTTCTTC. Its protein is CAISAKRERQFF.

The chain carries TRBV19 and TRBJ1-5; possible D gene TRBD1, 6 bases. The CDR3 is 14 amino acids. Germline assignment: CDR1 LNHDA and CDR2 SQIVND (reference sequence). V was clipped by 4 bases and J by 2 bases, with 9 bases between them. The CDR3 sequence is CASSSGQRNQPQHF. The CDR3 DNA follows: TGTGCCAGTAGTAGTGGACAGCGCAATCAGCCCCAGCATTTT.